This T cell receptor (beta chain) was found in a study of cytomegalovirus exposure and HLA in healthy donors. Of note for this clone: The antigen is unknown.

Both 60 Vbeta primers and 13 Jbeta primers went into the PCR. This table comes from immunoSEQ multiplex PCR, and its TCRdb copy is limited to in-frame clones, with some not included. The profile shows 100,000 to 150,000 clones, 70% to 90% of them singletons. The study's findings and limits: Rarity marked most TCR sequences, yet some public TCRs occurred in many donors. Using the classifier, cytomegalovirus status was reportedly diagnosed with high specificity and sensitivity.

The length of the CDR3 is 18 residues. V lost 4 bases to trimming and J lost 4 bases; unmatched junction nucleotides: 11. Germline values: CDR1 SGDLS, CDR2 YYNGEE. This receptor was obtained from a woman aged 40 to 55 in good health and CMV-seropositive. This chain links TRBV9 with TRBJ2-1; 13 bases agree with TRBD2. What was sequenced was PBMCs. The CDR3 sequence is CASSSRPGLAGQYNEQFF. In nucleotides, the CDR3 is TGTGCCAGCAGCTCCAGGCCGGGACTAGCGGGACAATACAATGAGCAGTTCTTC.